A single sample is the source of the 25 T cell receptor beta chains below, sequenced in a study of Ad26.COV2.S vaccination and SARS-CoV-2 variants. As to treatment: 15 to 20 received Ad26.COV2.S at low or high dose, single or two shots; roughly five received placebo; per-sample allocation not given. Specimen acquisition occurred on day 63 following the initial vaccine or placebo injection. Method: immunoSEQ multiplex PCR; TCRdb's copy keeps in-frame clones and lacks some. The table lists 380,000 or so clones, roughly four fifths of them singletons. The starting material was peripheral blood, obtained in a trial of Ad26.COV2.S vaccine versus placebo. The source is a person between 18 and 60 years old who received the Ad26.COV2.S COVID-19 vaccine or a placebo.

The rearrangement links TRBV6-5 to TRBJ1-1; D gene unclear. From germline, CDR1 is MNHEY and CDR2 SVGAGI. The CDR3 consists of 13 residues. V was cut by 5 bases and J by 1 base, with 8 bases left in between. In DNA form, the CDR3 reads TGTGCCAGCAGTACCGACGGGAACACTGAAGCTTTCTTT. It yields the protein CASSTDGNTEAFF.

This clone was seen more than once but under ten times. J is TRBJ2-7 and V is TRBV11-3; 10 bases map to TRBD2. The CDR3 consists of 14 residues. In germline, CDR1 is SGHNT, CDR2 YENEEA. The junction had 7 bases not matched to a gene; V was cut back by 5 bases and J by 6 bases. CDR3 loop: CASSISGRSPEQYF. The DNA of the CDR3 is TGTGCCAGCAGCATTAGCGGGAGGAGCCCCGAGCAGTACTTC.

This chain uses TRBV5-6 with TRBJ1-1; unclear D gene. The V gene's germline CDR1 is SGHDT and CDR2 YYEEEE. CDR3 size: 14 residues. With 9 bases removed from V and 4 bases from J, the gap between germline ends came to 19 bases. The CDR3 is CATFVRGLGTEAFF. CDR3 in DNA: TGTGCCACATTCGTCAGAGGGCTCGGCACTGAAGCTTTCTTT.

This clone was recorded a few times. The CDR3 spells CASSLVGGPDQPQHF. CDR3 coding DNA: TGTGCCAGCAGCTTGGTCGGGGGTCCCGATCAGCCCCAGCATTTT. The chain employs TRBV5-6 and TRBJ1-5, with a possible D match to TRBD1 (5 bases). The V and J ends lost 0 bases and 5 bases respectively, with 12 bases between them. From germline, CDR1 is SGHDT and CDR2 YYEEEE. The CDR3 length is 15 residues. The variable domain in full, with the rest retrieved from reference TRBV5-6 and TRBJ1-5, is DAGVTQSPTHLIKTRGQQVTLRCSPKSGHDTVSWYQQALGQGPQFIFQYYEEEERQRGNFPDRFSGHQFPNYSSELNVNALLLGDSALYLCASSLVGGPDQPQHFGDGTRLSIL.

The sample holds a few counts of this clone. The same CDR3 can be traced to other DNA sequences in this sample. The chain combines TRBV5-1 with TRBJ2-5; D may correspond to TRBD1 or TRBD2 (5 bases each). The germline V gene has CDR1 SGHRS and CDR2 YFSETQ. There are 14 residues in the CDR3. V lost 0 bases and J lost 1, with 7 bases in between. CDR3 DNA sequence: TGCGCCAGCAGCTTGGCAGGGACCCAAGAGACCCAGTACTTC. Amino acids: CASSLAGTQETQYF.

This clone was observed a few times. The chain has TRBV7-9 and TRBJ2-1; unclear D gene. The CDR3 loop spans 12 amino acids. V was trimmed by 5 bases and J by 7 bases, leaving 9 bases between them. The germline gives CDR1 SEHNR, CDR2 FQNEAQ (reference sequence). The CDR3 here is CASSPSLNEQFF. CDR3 nucleotide sequence: TGTGCCAGCAGCCCCTCGTTAAATGAGCAGTTCTTC. Variable domain in full (rest from reference TRBV7-9 and TRBJ2-1): DTGVSQNPRHKITKRGQNVTFRCDPISEHNRLYWYRQTLGQGPEFLTYFQNEAQLEKSRLLSDRFSAERPKGSFSTLEIQRTEQGDSAMYLCASSPSLNEQFFGPGTRLTVL.

The chain links TRBV25-1 to TRBJ1-3; D gene unclear. Germline CDR1 MGHDK, CDR2 SYGVNS. The length of the CDR3 is 17 residues. V was pared by 6 bases and J by 0 bases, with 18 bases between. The CDR3 DNA is TGTGCCAGCAGGCCCCCCAATCAATACAACTCTGGAAACACCATATATTTT. Amino acids: CASRPPNQYNSGNTIYF.

Ten or more counts support this clone. The genes are TRBV6-6 and TRBJ1-4; D not certain. V was cut by 2 bases and J by 4 bases, with 11 bases left in between. CDR3 length: 15 residues. Germline V CDR1 and CDR2: MNHNY, SVGAGI (reference sequence). The CDR3 nucleotides are TGTGCCAGCAGTTACCGGGCCAGGAGTAATGAAAAACTGTTTTTT. Translation gives CASSYRARSNEKLFF.

The J gene is TRBJ1-2, the V gene TRBV4-1; D gene ambiguous. V lost 1 base and J 5 bases, leaving 14 bases between the germline ends. This CDR3 spans 15 amino acids. Germline CDR1 is MGHRA and CDR2 is YSYEKL. The CDR3: CASSQVGDGGYGYTF. DNA of the CDR3: TGCGCCAGCAGCCAAGTCGGTGACGGCGGGTATGGCTACACCTTC.

The rearrangement uses TRBV7-9 and TRBJ1-1; D is ambiguous. V was cut by 1 base and J by 4 bases, with 7 bases left in between. The CDR3 spans 13 residues. Germline CDR1 is SEHNR and CDR2 is FQNEAQ (reference sequence). CDR3 nucleotide sequence: TGTGCCAGCAGCTTAGTGGGAGTCACTGAAGCTTTCTTT. Its protein product is CASSLVGVTEAFF.

The chain carries TRBV6-4 and TRBJ2-7; D is uncertain. The CDR3 extends over 13 amino acids. V gave up 0 bases and J gave up 9 bases, with 12 bases separating them. Germline V gene lookup returns CDR1 MRHNA and CDR2 SNTAGT. CDR3 loop: CASSDSSSDRQYF. As DNA, the CDR3 is TGTGCCAGCAGTGACTCATCCAGCGACCGGCAGTACTTC.

This clone was recorded only once. The V call is TRBV11-2, the J call TRBJ2-1; possibly TRBD2 for D (5 bases). Trimming left V 5 bases short and J 10 bases short, with 12 bases between. The CDR3 runs 12 residues. The germline CDR1 and CDR2 sequences are SGHAT and FQNNGV. The CDR3 is CASSNLANEQFF. Written as DNA, the CDR3 is TGTGCCAGCAGCAATTTAGCGAACGAGCAGTTCTTC. Variable domain in full (rest from reference TRBV11-2 and TRBJ2-1): EAGVAQSPRYKIIEKRQSVAFWCNPISGHATLYWYQQILGQGPKLLIQFQNNGVVDDSQLPKDRFSAERLKGVDSTLKIQPAKLEDSAVYLCASSNLANEQFFGPGTRLTVL.

V gene TRBV2 combines with J gene TRBJ1-6; D perhaps matches TRBD1 (6 bases). The CDR3 runs 13 residues. V gave up 6 bases and J gave up 8 bases, with 11 bases separating them. Germline lookup yields CDR1 SNHLY and CDR2 FYNNEI. The CDR3 DNA is TGTGCCAGCAGATCCTCAGGGGATTCACCCCTCCACTTT. Protein product: CASRSSGDSPLHF.

The chain recombines TRBV19 with TRBJ1-1, with TRBD1 identical over 8 bases. The CDR3 spans 13 residues. V gave up 7 bases and J gave up 3 bases; unmatched junction bases: 4. CDR1 LNHDA and CDR2 SQIVND come from the germline V gene (reference sequence). In DNA form, the CDR3 reads TGTGCCAGTATCAGGGGGCCTGACACTGAAGCTTTCTTT. Translated, it gives CASIRGPDTEAFF.

CDR3 loop: CASSLGGRSDTQYF. The CDR3 bases are TGCGCCAGCAGCTTAGGGGGCAGGTCAGATACGCAGTATTTT. V gene TRBV5-1 combines with J gene TRBJ2-3, with 7 bases that match TRBD1. V gave up 2 bases and J gave up 4 bases; unmatched junction bases: 4. Looked up from germline, CDR1 is SGHRS and CDR2 is YFSETQ. CDR3 length: 14 residues.

The J gene is TRBJ2-2, the V gene TRBV29-1; TRBD1 aligns across 12 bases. V dropped 6 bases and J dropped 7; count of bases not matched to a gene: 3. CDR1 SQVTM and CDR2 ANQGSEA come from the germline V gene. The CDR3 has 13 amino acids. CDR3 sequence reads: CSVGQGAGGELFF. The CDR3 DNA reads as TGCAGCGTGGGACAGGGGGCGGGCGGGGAGCTGTTTTTT.

This clone was picked up a small number of times. CDR3 nucleotides: TGTGCCAGCAGCCAAGGGGGGGGGCTCCCAACCTACGAGCAGTACTTC. Its protein is CASSQGGGLPTYEQYF. The V gene is TRBV4-2, the J gene TRBJ2-7; D might be TRBD2 (7 bases). V gave up 1 base and J gave up 2 bases, with 15 bases separating them. The CDR3 is 16 amino acids. Germline CDR1 LGHNA, CDR2 YNFKEQ.

The sample holds one count of this clone. The rearrangement uses TRBV5-1 and TRBJ2-2; tentative D call: TRBD1 (6 bases). Germline CDR1 reads SGHRS; CDR2 reads YFSETQ. V shed 5 bases and J shed 2 bases, with 10 bases lying between them. The CDR3 loop spans 14 amino acids. The CDR3: CASRTTGNTGELFF. The CDR3 nucleotides read TGCGCCAGCAGGACGACAGGAAACACCGGGGAGCTGTTTTTT.

V and J are TRBV7-3 and TRBJ2-1; D may be TRBD1 or TRBD2 (5 bases each). Germline V gene data show CDR1 as SGHTA and CDR2 as FQGTGA. This CDR3 comprises 13 residues. V was pared by 3 bases and J by 9 bases, with 12 bases between. CDR3 amino acids: CASSFSSGGEQFF. Here the CDR3 DNA reads TGTGCCAGCAGCTTTTCGAGTGGGGGTGAGCAGTTCTTC.

The rearrangement links TRBV18 to TRBJ1-3; D gene unclear. Germline CDR1 and CDR2: KGHSH and LQKENI. Trimming took 2 bases from V and 5 from J, leaving 7 bases between them. CDR3 size: 13 residues. In DNA, the CDR3 is TGTGCCAGCTCACCAGAGGCCCGAAACACCATATATTTT. Encoded protein: CASSPEARNTIYF. Combining the CDR3 with reference TRBV18 and TRBJ1-3 gives the whole variable domain NAGVMQNPRHLVRRRGQEARLRCSPMKGHSHVYWYRQLPEEGLKFMVYLQKENIIDESGMPKERFSAEFPKEGPSILRIQQVVRGDSAAYFCASSPEARNTIYFGEGSWLTVV.

V is TRBV27 and J is TRBJ2-1, with D possibly matching TRBD2 (6 bases). Trimming cost V 3 bases and J 8 bases, with 14 bases left between them. The CDR3 covers 14 residues. Germline loops: CDR1 MNHEY, CDR2 SMNVEV (reference sequence). The CDR3 coding sequence is TGTGCCAGCAGTTTGCTGCGGGATGGCTATGAGCAGTTCTTC. Translated, it gives CASSLLRDGYEQFF.

The chain recombines TRBV9 with TRBJ2-7, with D maybe TRBD1 (6 bases). V was cut by 4 bases and J by 7 bases, with 18 bases left in between. The CDR3 loop spans 14 amino acids. Germline CDR1 reads SGDLS; CDR2 reads YYNGEE. The CDR3 is CASSRVWDIGEQYF. CDR3 nucleotide sequence: TGTGCCAGCAGCAGAGTATGGGACATCGGAGAGCAGTACTTC.

The chain uses TRBV9 and TRBJ2-1; D unclear. Germline V gives CDR1 SGDLS, CDR2 YYNGEE. This CDR3 comprises 16 residues. V lost 3 bases to trimming and J lost 4 bases, with 17 bases between them. CDR3: CASSGGVGSQYNEQFF. The CDR3 bases are TGTGCCAGCAGCGGAGGAGTGGGAAGCCAGTACAATGAGCAGTTCTTC.

This CDR3 is CASSLFSGGGHEQYF. The CDR3 region has the DNA TGTGCCAGCAGCCTATTCTCAGGGGGAGGCCACGAGCAGTACTTC. The genes are TRBV7-6 and TRBJ2-7; tentatively, D is TRBD1 (7 bases). Germline CDR1 is SGHVS and CDR2 is FNYEAQ. The CDR3 loop spans 15 amino acids. Trimming cost V 5 bases and J 5 bases, with 19 bases left between them.

There are a few counts of this clone. The V and J genes are TRBV12-2 and TRBJ1-5; the table's D call, TRBD1, has no DNA check behind it. TRBV12-2 is a listed pseudogene. The CDR3 extends over 16 amino acids. CDR3 sequence (DNA): TGTGCAAGTCGCTTACCGGACAGCCATAGCAATCAGCCCCAGCATTTT. Translation: CASRLPDSHSNQPQHF.